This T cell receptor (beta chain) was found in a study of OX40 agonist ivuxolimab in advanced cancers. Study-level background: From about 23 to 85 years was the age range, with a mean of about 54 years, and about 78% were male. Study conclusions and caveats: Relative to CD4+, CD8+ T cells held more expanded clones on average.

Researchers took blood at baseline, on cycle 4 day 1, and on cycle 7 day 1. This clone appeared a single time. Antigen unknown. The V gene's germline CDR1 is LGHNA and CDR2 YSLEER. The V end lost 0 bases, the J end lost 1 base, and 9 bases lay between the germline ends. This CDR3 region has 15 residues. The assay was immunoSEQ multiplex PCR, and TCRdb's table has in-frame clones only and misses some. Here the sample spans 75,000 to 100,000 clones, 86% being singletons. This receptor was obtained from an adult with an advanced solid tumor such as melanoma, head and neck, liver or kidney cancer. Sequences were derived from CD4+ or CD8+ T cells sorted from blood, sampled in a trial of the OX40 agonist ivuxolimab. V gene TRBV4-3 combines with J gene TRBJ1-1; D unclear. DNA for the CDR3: TGCGCCAGCAGCCAAGAGGTTGCGAGGAACACTGAAGCTTTCTTT. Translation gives CASSQEVARNTEAFF.